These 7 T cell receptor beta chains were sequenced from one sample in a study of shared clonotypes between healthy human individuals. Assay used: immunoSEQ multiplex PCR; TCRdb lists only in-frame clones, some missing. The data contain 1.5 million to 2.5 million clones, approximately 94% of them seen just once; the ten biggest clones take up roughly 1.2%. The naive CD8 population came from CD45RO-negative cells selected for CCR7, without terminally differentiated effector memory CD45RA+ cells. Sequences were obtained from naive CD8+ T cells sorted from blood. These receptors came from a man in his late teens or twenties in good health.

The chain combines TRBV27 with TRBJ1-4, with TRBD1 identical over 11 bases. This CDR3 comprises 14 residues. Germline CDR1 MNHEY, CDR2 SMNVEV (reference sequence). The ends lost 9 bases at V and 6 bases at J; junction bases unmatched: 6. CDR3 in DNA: TGTGCCAGTAAAGGGACAGGGGGGTATGAAAAACTGTTTTTT. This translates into CASKGTGGYEKLFF. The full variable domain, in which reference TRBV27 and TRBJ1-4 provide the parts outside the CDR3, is EAQVTQNPRYLITVTGKKLTVTCSQNMNHEYMSWYRQDPGLGLRQIYYSMNVEVTDKGDVPEGYKVSRKEKRNFPLILESPSPNQTSLYFCASKGTGGYEKLFFGSGTQLSVL.

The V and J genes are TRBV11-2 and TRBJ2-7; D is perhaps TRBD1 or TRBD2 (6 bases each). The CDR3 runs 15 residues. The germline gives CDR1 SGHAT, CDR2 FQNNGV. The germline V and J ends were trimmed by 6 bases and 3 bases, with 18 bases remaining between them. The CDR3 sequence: CASSQDWGANYEQYF. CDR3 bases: TGTGCCAGCAGTCAGGACTGGGGGGCGAACTACGAGCAGTACTTC.

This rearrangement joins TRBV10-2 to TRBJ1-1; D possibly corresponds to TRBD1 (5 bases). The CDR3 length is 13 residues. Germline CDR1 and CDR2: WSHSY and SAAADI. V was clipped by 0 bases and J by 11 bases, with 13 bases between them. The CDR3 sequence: CASSESEGLWAFF. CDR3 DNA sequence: TGCGCCAGCAGTGAGTCGGAGGGGCTGTGGGCTTTCTTT.

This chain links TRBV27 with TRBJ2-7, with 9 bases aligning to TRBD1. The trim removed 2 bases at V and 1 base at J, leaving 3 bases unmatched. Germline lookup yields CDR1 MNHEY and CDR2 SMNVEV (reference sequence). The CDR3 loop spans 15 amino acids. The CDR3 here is CASSLRTGDSYEQYF. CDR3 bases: TGTGCCAGCAGTTTAAGGACAGGGGATTCCTACGAGCAGTACTTC.

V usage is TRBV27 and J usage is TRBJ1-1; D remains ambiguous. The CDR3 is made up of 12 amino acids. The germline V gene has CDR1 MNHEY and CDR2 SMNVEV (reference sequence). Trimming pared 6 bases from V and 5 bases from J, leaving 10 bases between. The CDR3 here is CASRELGTEAFF. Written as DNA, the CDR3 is TGTGCCAGCAGGGAACTGGGAACTGAAGCTTTCTTT.

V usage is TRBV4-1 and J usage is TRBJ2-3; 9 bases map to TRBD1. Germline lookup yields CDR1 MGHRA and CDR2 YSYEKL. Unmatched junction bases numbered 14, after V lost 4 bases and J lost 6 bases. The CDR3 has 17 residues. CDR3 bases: TGCGCCAGCAGCCTTCGCGTGCCGGGACAGGGCCCCGATACGCAGTATTTT. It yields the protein CASSLRVPGQGPDTQYF.

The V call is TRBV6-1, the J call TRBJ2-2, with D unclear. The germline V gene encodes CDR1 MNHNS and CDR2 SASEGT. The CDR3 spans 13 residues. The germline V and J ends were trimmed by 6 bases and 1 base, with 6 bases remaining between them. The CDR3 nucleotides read TGTGCCAGCAGCCACTTGAACACCGGGGAGCTGTTTTTT. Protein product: CASSHLNTGELFF.